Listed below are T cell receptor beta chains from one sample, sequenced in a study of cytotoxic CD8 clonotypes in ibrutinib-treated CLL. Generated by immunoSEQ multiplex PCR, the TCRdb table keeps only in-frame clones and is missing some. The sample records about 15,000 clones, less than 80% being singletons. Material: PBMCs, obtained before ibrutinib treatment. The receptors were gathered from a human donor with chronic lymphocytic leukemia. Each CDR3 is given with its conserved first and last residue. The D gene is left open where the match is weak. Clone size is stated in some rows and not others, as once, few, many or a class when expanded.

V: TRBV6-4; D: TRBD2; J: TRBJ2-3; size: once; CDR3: CASSALWGGGRRDTQYF; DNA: TGTGCCAGCAGTGCCCTATGGGGGGGAGGAAGAAGGGATACGCAGTATTTT
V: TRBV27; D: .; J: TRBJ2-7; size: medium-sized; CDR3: CASSLSTPASYEQYF; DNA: TGTGCCAGCAGTCTCTCTACTCCCGCTTCCTACGAGCAGTACTTC
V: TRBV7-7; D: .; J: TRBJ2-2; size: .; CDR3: CASSPLGSGELFF; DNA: TGTGCCAGCAGCCCCCTGGGGTCCGGGGAGCTGTTTTTT
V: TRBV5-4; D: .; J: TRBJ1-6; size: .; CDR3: CASSLERGTGSPLHF; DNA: TGTGCCAGCAGCTTGGAAAGGGGTACGGGCTCACCCCTCCACTTT
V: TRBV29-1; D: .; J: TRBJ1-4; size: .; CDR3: CSVARGAGEKLFF; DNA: TGCAGCGTTGCGCGTGGTGCAGGAGAAAAACTGTTTTTT
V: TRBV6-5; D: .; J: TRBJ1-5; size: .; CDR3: CASSSGRAGNQPQHF; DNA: TGTGCCAGCAGTTCGGGTCGGGCGGGCAATCAGCCCCAGCATTTT
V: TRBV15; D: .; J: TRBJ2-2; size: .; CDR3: CATSRDRGTGELFF; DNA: TGTGCCACCAGCAGAGATAGGGGGACCGGGGAGCTGTTTTTT
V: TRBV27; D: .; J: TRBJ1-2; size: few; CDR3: CASTPFGGYGYTF; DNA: TGTGCCAGCACACCCTTCGGAGGCTATGGCTACACCTTC
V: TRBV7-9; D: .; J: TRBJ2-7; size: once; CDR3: CASALKASYEQYF; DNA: TGTGCCAGCGCGCTGAAGGCTTCCTACGAGCAGTACTTC
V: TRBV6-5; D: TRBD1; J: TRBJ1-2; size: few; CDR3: CASSYSMEGAINGYTF; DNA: TGTGCCAGCAGTTACTCGATGGAGGGGGCTATAAATGGCTACACCTTC
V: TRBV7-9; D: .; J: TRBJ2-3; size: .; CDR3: CASSSRTTDTQYF; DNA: TGTGCCAGCAGCAGTAGGACCACAGATACGCAGTATTTT
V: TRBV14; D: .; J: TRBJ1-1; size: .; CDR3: CASSQDIRPGTEAFF; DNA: TGTGCCAGCAGCCAAGATATTAGGCCAGGCACTGAAGCTTTCTTT
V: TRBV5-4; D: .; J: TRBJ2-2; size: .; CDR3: CASSPPKQRGTGELFF; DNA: TGTGCCAGCAGCCCCCCGAAGCAGAGAGGGACCGGGGAGCTGTTTTTT
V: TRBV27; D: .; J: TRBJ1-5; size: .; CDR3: CASRDSTVSNQPQHF; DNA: TGTGCCAGCAGGGACTCGACGGTTAGCAATCAGCCCCAGCATTTT
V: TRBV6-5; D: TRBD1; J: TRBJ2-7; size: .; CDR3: CASRSGTGYEQYF; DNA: TGTGCCAGCAGGTCGGGGACAGGCTACGAGCAGTACTTC
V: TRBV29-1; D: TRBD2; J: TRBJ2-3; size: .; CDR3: CSTKAGVGDTQYF; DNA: TGCAGCACTAAAGCGGGAGTCGGAGATACGCAGTATTTT
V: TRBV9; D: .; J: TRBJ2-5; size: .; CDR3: CASSVTSGRETQYF; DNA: TGTGCCAGCAGCGTAACAAGCGGGCGGGAGACCCAGTACTTC
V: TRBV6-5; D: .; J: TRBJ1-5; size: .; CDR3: CASSYGGGGQPQHF; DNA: TGTGCCAGCAGTTATGGCGGGGGCGGTCAGCCCCAGCATTTT
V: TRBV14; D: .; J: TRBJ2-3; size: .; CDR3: CASSQGPTQYF; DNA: TGTGCCAGCAGCCAGGGACCCACGCAGTATTTT
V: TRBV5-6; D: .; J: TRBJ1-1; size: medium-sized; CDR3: CASSADPSKAFF; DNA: TGTGCCAGCAGCGCGGACCCAAGCAAAGCTTTCTTT
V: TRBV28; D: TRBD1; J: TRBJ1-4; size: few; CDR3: CATLPGTGIEKLFF; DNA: TGTGCCACCCTCCCCGGGACAGGGATTGAAAAACTGTTTTTT
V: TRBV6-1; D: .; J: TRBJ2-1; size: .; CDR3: CASRMGASSYNEQFF; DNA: TGTGCCAGCAGGATGGGGGCGAGTTCCTACAATGAGCAGTTCTTC
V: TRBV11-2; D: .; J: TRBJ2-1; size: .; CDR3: CASSLRRDRDEQFF; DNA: TGTGCCAGCAGCTTGCGCCGGGACCGGGATGAGCAGTTCTTC
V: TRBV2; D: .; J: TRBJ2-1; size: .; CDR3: CASSAQGNYNEQFF; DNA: TGTGCCAGCAGTGCCCAGGGTAACTACAATGAGCAGTTCTTC
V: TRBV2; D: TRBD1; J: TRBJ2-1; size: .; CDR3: CASSVDRGLDEQFF; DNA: TGTGCCAGCAGCGTGGACAGGGGGTTGGATGAGCAATTCTTC
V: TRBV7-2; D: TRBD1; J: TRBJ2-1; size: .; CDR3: CASSFGQATYNEQFF; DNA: TGTGCCAGCAGCTTCGGACAGGCTACCTACAATGAGCAGTTCTTC
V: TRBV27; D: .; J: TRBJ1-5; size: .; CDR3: CASSLQDPNQPQHF; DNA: TGTGCCAGCAGTTTACAGGACCCCAATCAGCCCCAGCATTTT
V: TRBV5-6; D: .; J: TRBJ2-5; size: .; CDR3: CASSFTELQETQYF; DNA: TGTGCCAGCAGCTTTACAGAGCTCCAAGAGACCCAGTACTTC
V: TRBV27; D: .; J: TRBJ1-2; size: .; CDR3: CASSLFLGDYGYTF; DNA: TGTGCCAGCAGTTTATTTCTGGGGGACTATGGCTACACCTTC
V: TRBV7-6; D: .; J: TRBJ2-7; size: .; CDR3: CASSQGPPWTSSYEQYF; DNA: TGTGCCAGCAGCCAGGGCCCGCCCTGGACGAGCTCCTACGAGCAGTACTTC
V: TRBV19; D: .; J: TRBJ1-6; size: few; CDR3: CASSIRGARNSPLHF; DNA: TGTGCCAGTAGTATTCGGGGGGCCCGGAATTCACCCCTCCACTTT
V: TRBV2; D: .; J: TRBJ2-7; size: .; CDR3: CASSDVGGLNLGYEQYF; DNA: TGTGCCAGCAGTGATGTCGGAGGTCTTAACCTTGGATACGAGCAGTACTTC
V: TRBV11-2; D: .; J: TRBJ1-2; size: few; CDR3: CASSFHGASNYGYTF; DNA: TGTGCCAGCAGCTTCCACGGGGCGTCTAACTATGGCTACACCTTC
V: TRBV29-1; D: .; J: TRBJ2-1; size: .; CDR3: CSVEGGESSYNEQFF; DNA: TGCAGCGTTGAAGGAGGGGAGAGCTCCTACAATGAGCAGTTCTTC
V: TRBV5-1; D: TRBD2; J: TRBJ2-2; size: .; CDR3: CASSSRTSGATGELFF; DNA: TGCGCCAGCAGCTCCCGGACTAGCGGGGCAACCGGGGAGCTGTTTTTT
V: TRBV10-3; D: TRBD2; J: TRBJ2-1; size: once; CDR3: CAISATSGRDEQFF; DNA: TGTGCCATCAGTGCGACTAGCGGTAGGGATGAGCAGTTCTTC
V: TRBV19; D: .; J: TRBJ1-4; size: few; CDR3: CASSISLQAELFF; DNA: TGTGCCAGTAGTATCTCCCTCCAGGCAGAACTGTTTTTT
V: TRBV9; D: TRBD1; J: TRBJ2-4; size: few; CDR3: CASSAFGTTGAPAKNIQYF; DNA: TGTGCCAGCAGCGCTTTTGGTACTACAGGGGCACCAGCCAAAAACATTCAGTACTTC
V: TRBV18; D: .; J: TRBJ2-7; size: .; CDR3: CASSEGQGSKQYF; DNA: TGTGCCAGCTCCGAAGGCCAAGGGTCCAAGCAGTACTTC
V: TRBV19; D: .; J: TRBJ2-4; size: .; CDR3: CASSMGGRTTNIQYF; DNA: TGTGCCAGTAGTATGGGTGGGAGGACCACAAACATTCAGTACTTC
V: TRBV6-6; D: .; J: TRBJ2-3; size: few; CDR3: CASRDSGTSDTQYF; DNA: TGTGCCAGCCGGGACAGCGGGACAAGCGATACGCAGTATTTT
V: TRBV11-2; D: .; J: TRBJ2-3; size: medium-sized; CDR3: CASSHRGGLTDTQYF; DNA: TGTGCCAGCAGCCATCGGGGCGGACTGACAGATACGCAGTATTTT
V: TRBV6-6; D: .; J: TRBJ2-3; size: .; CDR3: CASSFGLATDTQYF; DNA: TGTGCCAGCAGTTTCGGACTTGCCACAGATACGCAGTATTTT
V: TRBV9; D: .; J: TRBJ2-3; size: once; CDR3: CASSPLGGGTDTQYF; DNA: TGTGCCAGCAGCCCCCTGGGCGGGGGCACAGATACGCAGTATTTT
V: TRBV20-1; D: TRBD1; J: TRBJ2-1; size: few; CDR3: CRSPQGAEQFF; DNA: TGCAGGAGTCCCCAGGGGGCTGAGCAGTTCTTC
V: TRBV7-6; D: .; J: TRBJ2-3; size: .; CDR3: CAGSLLRRGGTDTQYF; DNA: TGTGCCGGCAGCTTACTACGCAGGGGTGGCACAGATACGCAGTATTTT
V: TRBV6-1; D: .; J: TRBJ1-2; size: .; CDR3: CASNRGYGYTF; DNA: TGTGCCAGCAACCGGGGGTATGGCTACACCTTC
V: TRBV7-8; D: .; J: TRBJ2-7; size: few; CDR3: CASSLGGGTVLFYEQYF; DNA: TGTGCCAGCAGCTTGGGCGGAGGCACCGTCCTTTTCTACGAGCAGTACTTC
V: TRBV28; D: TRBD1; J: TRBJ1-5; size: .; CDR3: CASSSESRGLGQPQHF; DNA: TGTGCCAGCAGTTCGGAATCCAGGGGGCTCGGTCAGCCCCAGCATTTT
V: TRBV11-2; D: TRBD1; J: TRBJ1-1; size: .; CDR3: CASSLGDRGTEAFF; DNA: TGTGCCAGCAGCTTAGGGGACAGGGGCACTGAAGCTTTCTTT
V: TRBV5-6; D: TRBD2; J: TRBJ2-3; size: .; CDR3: CASSFGLVSDTQYF; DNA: TGTGCCAGCAGCTTCGGACTAGTTTCAGATACGCAGTATTTT
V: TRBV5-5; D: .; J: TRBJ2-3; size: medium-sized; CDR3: CASSLDPDTQYF; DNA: TGTGCCAGCAGCTTAGACCCAGATACGCAGTATTTT
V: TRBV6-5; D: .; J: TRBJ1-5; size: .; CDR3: CASSSTLNQPQHF; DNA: TGTGCCAGCAGTTCCACCTTAAATCAGCCCCAGCATTTT
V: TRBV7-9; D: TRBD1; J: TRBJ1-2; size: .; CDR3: CASRPDRAPFRGYTF; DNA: TGTGCCAGCCGACCCGACAGGGCTCCTTTTCGGGGCTACACCTTC
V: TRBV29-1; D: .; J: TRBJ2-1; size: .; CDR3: CSVATELRSYNEQFF; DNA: TGCAGCGTTGCCACGGAATTGAGGTCGTACAATGAGCAGTTCTTC